This T cell receptor beta chain comes out of a study of blood T cell repertoires in COVID-19. Here immunoSEQ multiplex PCR was the method, and the copy in TCRdb shows in-frame clones only, minus some. The repertoire has some 90,000 clones, about two thirds of them found once; the top ten carry around 23%. The clonotype comes from a woman aged 55-75 years in a cohort sampled during active or convalescent COVID-19. The sample consisted of peripheral blood.

CDR3 nucleotide sequence: TGTGCCAGCAGCGTCCAAAGCGGGGGCTGGGACATCCCCTACGAGCAGTACTTC. It yields the protein CASSVQSGGWDIPYEQYF. The rearrangement joins TRBV9 to TRBJ2-7, with TRBD2 matching over 8 bases. Germline CDR1 SGDLS, CDR2 YYNGEE. After removal of 2 bases from V and 2 bases from J, the junction contained 15 bases not matched to a gene. This CDR3 contains 18 residues.